This TCR beta chain was captured by sequencing in a study of cytomegalovirus exposure and HLA in healthy donors. The CDR3 covers 13 residues. Germline V lookup: CDR1 MDHEN, CDR2 SYDVKM. The ends lost 6 bases at V and 6 bases at J; junction bases unmatched: 4. Amplification used 60 Vbeta primers and 13 Jbeta primers. Measured with immunoSEQ multiplex PCR; TCRdb has only the in-frame clones, and not every one. Of some 150,000 clones listed, 70% to 85% are singletons. The rearrangement joins TRBV28 to TRBJ1-2; TRBD1 matches 10 bases. The source is a man aged 40-49 years in good health and CMV-seronegative. The sample was PBMCs. The CDR3 DNA follows: TGTGCCAGCAGGGAGACAGGGGGCAATGGCTACACCTTC. This codes for CASRETGGNGYTF.